The next 15 T cell receptor beta chains were all read from a single sample in a study of regulatory dendritic cells for organ transplantation. Their antigens are not known. Clones were read by immunoSEQ multiplex PCR, and TCRdb kept only the in-frame ones, dropping some. The repertoire holds 10,000 to 11,000 clones, with roughly 65% as singletons. Sorted T cells were CFSE-labeled and cultured 4 to 5 days with allogeneic regulatory or mature dendritic cells at 1:10. Input material: naive CD4+ T cells from blood cultured with dendritic cells. Subset of the sample: CD45RA+ naive T cells. The source of these receptors is a human donor in good health.

The J gene is TRBJ2-1, the V gene TRBV9; 8 bases map to TRBD2. CDR1 SGDLS and CDR2 YYNGEE come from the germline V gene. V lost 0 bases, J lost 7 bases, and 6 bases stayed unmatched. This CDR3 comprises 15 residues. The chain's CDR3 is CASSVVGGAVNEQFF. CDR3 nucleotide sequence: TGTGCCAGCAGCGTAGTCGGGGGGGCGGTAAATGAGCAGTTCTTC.

This clone was observed a few times. The chain joins TRBV27 to TRBJ1-5, with a tentative D call TRBD1 (5 bases). V lost 3 bases and J lost 3, with 9 bases in between. Germline V gene sequence: CDR1 MNHEY, CDR2 SMNVEV (reference sequence). CDR3 length: 14 residues. The CDR3 nucleotides read TGTGCCAGCAGTTTTCAAGGGGTCAATCAGCCCCAGCATTTT. Its protein product is CASSFQGVNQPQHF.

The V gene is TRBV19, the J gene TRBJ1-3; D perhaps matches TRBD1 (5 bases). Germline V gene sequence: CDR1 LNHDA, CDR2 SQIVND (reference sequence). The CDR3 spans 14 residues. Trimming cost V 9 bases and J 0 bases, with 12 bases left between them. CDR3 bases: TGTGCCAGCGGCCACAGGAGCTCTGGAAACACCATATATTTT. It is translated as CASGHRSSGNTIYF.

In this sample, this clone turned up once. J is TRBJ2-5 and V is TRBV7-2; 10 positions agree with TRBD1. Trimming took 2 bases from V and 4 from J; bases not matched to a gene: 4. Germline V gene lookup returns CDR1 SGHTA and CDR2 FQGNSA. The CDR3 covers 15 residues. CDR3 loop: CASSLPTGGGETQYF. The CDR3 DNA is TGTGCCAGCAGCTTACCGACAGGGGGCGGAGAGACCCAGTACTTC.

V gene TRBV7-6 combines with J gene TRBJ1-4; D may be TRBD1 (6 bases). Trimming left V 5 bases short and J 0 bases short, with 7 bases between. Germline V lookup: CDR1 SGHVS, CDR2 FNYEAQ. CDR3 size: 14 residues. For the CDR3, the DNA is TGTGCCAGCAGCCGACAGGCAACTAATGAAAAACTGTTTTTT. Translating it yields CASSRQATNEKLFF. Supplemented by reference TRBV7-6 and TRBJ1-4, the full variable domain reads GAGVSQSPRYKVTKRGQDVALRCDPISGHVSLYWYRQALGQGPEFLTYFNYEAQQDKSGLPNDRFSAERPEGSISTLTIQRTEQRDSAMYRCASSRQATNEKLFFGSGTQLSVL.

This sequence joins TRBV4-2 and TRBJ1-2; 8 nucleotides align to TRBD1. Germline V CDR1 and CDR2: LGHNA, YNFKEQ. V gave up 1 base and J gave up 4 bases; unmatched junction bases: 8. The CDR3 extends over 16 amino acids. CDR3: CASSQAVDRVSYGYTF. The CDR3 DNA reads TGTGCCAGCAGCCAAGCTGTGGACAGGGTGAGCTATGGCTACACCTTC.

The gene calls are TRBV10-3 and TRBJ1-2; D might be TRBD1 (6 bases). The CDR3 covers 14 residues. Germline V gene sequence: CDR1 ENHRY, CDR2 SYGVKD. Trimming shortened V by 1 base and J by 4 bases, and 10 bases separated the two germline ends. CDR3: CAISEWGPGYGYTF. The CDR3 nucleotides are TGTGCCATCAGTGAGTGGGGGCCAGGCTATGGCTACACCTTC.

This chain joins TRBV5-4 and TRBJ2-1; D not resolved. CDR1 and CDR2 from the germline V gene are SGHNT and YYREEE (reference sequence). V was trimmed by 4 bases and J by 0 bases, leaving 11 bases between them. This CDR3 has 15 residues. The CDR3 region is CASSDELYSYNEQFF. The CDR3 coding sequence is TGTGCCAGCAGCGACGAACTATACTCCTACAATGAGCAGTTCTTC.

As concerns this clone: The junction shows a germline mismatch at one end, possibly a read error. The chain employs TRBV28 and TRBJ1-6; 7 bases match TRBD1. The CDR3 runs to 14 residues. CDR1 is MDHEN, CDR2 SYDVKM, per germline. CDR3 nucleotide sequence: TGTGCCAGCAGTACGGGACAGCGTAATTCACCCCCCCACTTT. Translating gives CASSTGQRNSPPHF.

This clone was observed a handful of times. V is TRBV5-1 and J is TRBJ2-5; perhaps TRBD2 as D (5 bases). The CDR3 length is 15 residues. V lost 0 bases, J lost 4 bases, and 13 bases lay in between. Germline lookup yields CDR1 SGHRS and CDR2 YFSETQ. Written as DNA, the CDR3 is TGCGCCAGCAGCTTGGGGGCTGGGGAGCTAGAGACCCAGTACTTC. It translates to CASSLGAGELETQYF.

The V gene is TRBV2, the J gene TRBJ2-7, with D perhaps matching TRBD2 (7 bases). The CDR3 totals 14 residues. V shed 6 bases and J shed 2 bases, with 14 bases lying between them. The germline V gene has CDR1 SNHLY and CDR2 FYNNEI. For the CDR3, the DNA is TGTGCCAGCAGCCCCGAGGGGGGGACCTACGAGCAGTACTTC. Translating gives CASSPEGGTYEQYF.

The chain uses TRBV6-5 and TRBJ1-2, with D tentatively TRBD1 (6 bases). This CDR3 comprises 14 residues. V shed 6 bases and J shed 4 bases, with 15 bases lying between them. From germline, CDR1 is MNHEY and CDR2 SVGAGI. The CDR3 DNA reads TGTGCCAGCAGAGTGCCGGGGACAACCTATGGCTACACCTTC. This encodes CASRVPGTTYGYTF.

The rearrangement uses TRBV11-2 and TRBJ1-1, with D perhaps matching TRBD1 (5 bases). Germline V gives CDR1 SGHAT, CDR2 FQNNGV. CDR3 size: 14 residues. The ends were cut back, 4 bases at V and 5 bases at J, with 14 bases in the middle. The chain's CDR3 is CASSSRGRGTEAFF. DNA of the CDR3: TGTGCCAGCAGCTCCCGGGGGAGGGGAACTGAAGCTTTCTTT.

V usage is TRBV5-1 and J usage is TRBJ1-4; D remains unclear. The CDR3 runs 15 residues. V was shortened by 0 bases and J by 5 bases, with 11 bases between the two germline ends. CDR1 and CDR2 (germline): SGHRS, YFSETQ. CDR3 sequence reads: CASSLDGAINEKLFF. CDR3 DNA: TGCGCCAGCAGCTTGGACGGTGCGATCAATGAAAAACTGTTTTTT.

This clone was picked up a small number of times. V gene TRBV4-2 combines with J gene TRBJ2-1, with 7 bases aligning to TRBD1. Trimming at V came to 1 base and at J to 4 bases, leaving 7 bases not matched to a gene. The CDR3 is made up of 16 amino acids. Germline loops: CDR1 LGHNA, CDR2 YNFKEQ. As DNA, the CDR3 is TGTGCCAGCAGCCAAGCCAGGGGGTCCATGTACAATGAGCAGTTCTTC. Its protein is CASSQARGSMYNEQFF.